This T cell receptor beta chain was captured in a study of blood T cell repertoires in COVID-19. Across the whole study: Some COVID-19 samples were acute and others convalescent; all came from the United States, Italy and Spain. Sources were T cells, B-cell-depleted T cells, or PBMCs; the material itself was cDNA or gDNA.

Authors' data handling: Amplification with reference gene primers provided the estimates of nucleated cell counts. Assay: immunoSEQ multiplex PCR; the TCRdb copy retains only in-frame clones and omits some. The DNA gave D and trimming, while V, J and clone size come from that table. Of approximately 93,000 clones in the sample, more than 75% were seen once. Of note for this clone: Other DNA variants within this sample encode the same CDR3.

The CDR3 totals 14 residues. Per germline, CDR1 MGHRA and CDR2 YSYEKL. With 4 bases clipped from V and 1 base from J, the junction kept 1 base outside the gene matches. This receptor was obtained from a human donor in a cohort sampled during active COVID-19. The genes are TRBV4-1 and TRBJ1-1, with TRBD1 matching 9 bases. The source material was peripheral blood. This CDR3 is CASSPGQGNTEAFF. The CDR3, as DNA: TGCGCCAGCAGCCCGGGACAGGGGAACACTGAAGCTTTCTTT.